One T cell receptor beta chain is described in this entry. Its antigen is not identified. The CDR3 extends over 13 amino acids. Trimming shortened V by 1 base and J by 5 bases, and 8 bases separated the two germline ends. Germline assignment: CDR1 SEHNR and CDR2 FQNEAQ (reference sequence). Patients selected for sequencing had displayed CD8+CD57+ cell expansion by flow cytometry. For CDR3 and TCR beta VDJ profiling, genomic DNA was the template used. TCRdb analysed the reads with MiXCR anew, one entry per CDR3 protein. The sample carries some 200,000 distinct CDR3 sequences, over 40% recorded once. This record comes from a study of CD8+CD57+ T cells in acquired aplastic anemia. Study summary: CD4+ and CD8+ cells, once sorted, gave DNA averaging roughly 3.4 ug.

Study-wide points: CD8+ Simpson's diversity in patients was not significantly different from that in controls. Patients and controls shared 25 to 35 CD8+ CDR3 sequences, which appeared highly expressed in patients and within their immunodominant clones.

Sequencing was carried out using sorted CD4+, CD8+, or CD8+CD57+ T cells (not recorded which) from PBMCs. The rearrangement uses TRBV7-9 and TRBJ2-5, with D possibly matching TRBD2 (5 bases). The sequence came from a human donor with aplastic anemia. As DNA, the CDR3 is TGTGCCAGCAGCTTAGATACTAGGGAGACCCAGTACTTC. As protein: CASSLDTRETQYF.